These T cell receptor beta chains were read from a single sample in a study of lymphopenia after photon versus proton radiotherapy. Sequenced by immunoSEQ multiplex PCR; TCRdb stores in-frame clones only, minus some. The sample lists tens of thousands of clones; roughly 91% were seen once. The source was peripheral blood, collected from a patient treated with proton-based radiotherapy. Source of these receptors: a woman aged 70-85 years with pancreatic cancer. Some clones in this sample may be carry-over from other donors' samples. CDR3s include the opening cysteine and the closing phenylalanine or tryptophan. The order of the fields is V gene, clone size, J gene, D gene, CDR3 DNA, CDR3 protein. D genes are given only for firm matches. Expanded clones get a size class; other rows say once, few or many, or leave the size out.

TRBV6-1,-,TRBJ1-1,-,TGTGCCAGCAGTGTTCGACAGCCTGAGGGGGTAGCTTTCTTT,CASSVRQPEGVAFF
TRBV5-6,-,TRBJ1-2,-,TGTGCCAGCAGCTTTAGTGTCAGTCAACTTCAGGGCTACACCTTC,CASSFSVSQLQGYTF
TRBV27,-,TRBJ2-2,TRBD2,TGTGCCAGCAGTTTAATAGCGGGAGGGAACACCGGGGAGCTGTTTTTT,CASSLIAGGNTGELFF
TRBV10-2,few,TRBJ1-1,-,TGCGCCAGCAGAGACGAGAGGGGGAACACTGAAGCTTTCTTT,CASRDERGNTEAFF
TRBV30,-,TRBJ2-7,TRBD1,TGTGCCTGGACCCCGAGATTAGGACAGGGGGCGGGCGAGCAGTACTTC,CAWTPRLGQGAGEQYF
TRBV23-1,-,TRBJ2-7,-,TGCGCCAGCAGTCTCTCAGGGCGAGCCTACGAGCAGTACTTC,CASSLSGRAYEQYF
TRBV29-1,-,TRBJ2-5,-,TGCAGCGTCTCCCAGGGTGGGTCAGAGACCCAGTACTTC,CSVSQGGSETQYF
TRBV6-1,-,TRBJ2-7,-,TGTGCCAGCAGCTCCGGGAAACACTACGAGCAGTACTTC,CASSSGKHYEQYF
TRBV7-8,-,TRBJ1-5,TRBD1,TGTGCCAGCAGGGCTTCCGGGACAGAAAATCAGCCCCAGCATTTT,CASRASGTENQPQHF
TRBV14,-,TRBJ2-7,TRBD2,TGTGCCAGCAGCCAAGTAGCGGGATCCGAGCAGTACTTC,CASSQVAGSEQYF
TRBV28,-,TRBJ2-5,-,TGTGCCAGCAGTTTATCAGTCAGGGGAGAGACCCAGTACTTC,CASSLSVRGETQYF
TRBV27,-,TRBJ1-5,TRBD1,TGTGCCAGCAGTTTCAAAGGGGGCTATAACAATCAGCCCCAGCATTTT,CASSFKGGYNNQPQHF
TRBV5-6,-,TRBJ1-3,TRBD1,TGTGCCAGCAGCTCCGGGACAGATACGCGCTCTGGAAACACCATATATTTT,CASSSGTDTRSGNTIYF
TRBV28,-,TRBJ1-5,-,TGTGCCAGCACAACTATATCAGGGGTTTACGGCAATCAGCCCCAGCATTTT,CASTTISGVYGNQPQHF
TRBV4-3,-,TRBJ1-2,-,TGCGCCAGCAGCCAAGGGACAGCCTCCCCTGGCTACACCTTC,CASSQGTASPGYTF
TRBV7-9,-,TRBJ2-2,-,TGTGCCAGCAGAAACGGCACGGTGCGGGGAAATACCGGGGAGCTGTTTTTT,CASRNGTVRGNTGELFF
TRBV7-9,-,TRBJ2-3,TRBD2,TGTGCCAGCAGCTTAGGGACTAGCGCAGATACGCAGTATTTT,CASSLGTSADTQYF
TRBV19,-,TRBJ2-3,TRBD2,TGTGCCAGTAGTCCCGCGGGGGGCGGGAGGGCCAAAGATACGCAGTATTTT,CASSPAGGGRAKDTQYF
TRBV6-5,-,TRBJ2-7,-,TGTGCCAGCAAGTCTAGCGTTTCCTACGAGCAGTACTTC,CASKSSVSYEQYF
TRBV27,-,TRBJ1-2,-,TGTGCCAGCAGAACAGCCCGGGAGAACTATGGCTACACCTTC,CASRTARENYGYTF
TRBV5-6,-,TRBJ2-3,-,TGTGCCAGCAGCTCCCAAGACAGGTACACAGATACGCAGTATTTT,CASSSQDRYTDTQYF
TRBV6-6,-,TRBJ2-2,TRBD1,TGTGCCAGCAGTGACAGGGGATACACCGGGGAGCTGTTTTTT,CASSDRGYTGELFF
TRBV7-9,-,TRBJ2-3,-,TGTGCCACCACGGGAGAGTGGACGAGCACAGATACGCAGTATTTT,CATTGEWTSTDTQYF
TRBV5-1,-,TRBJ2-5,-,TGCGCCAGCAGCTTAGGCAGCTCCCAAGAGACCCAGTACTTC,CASSLGSSQETQYF
TRBV6-1,-,TRBJ2-3,TRBD2,TGTGCCAGCAGACTGGGACTAGCGGGAGGTGATACGCAGTATTTT,CASRLGLAGGDTQYF
TRBV7-2,once,TRBJ1-2,-,TGTGCCAGCAGCTTAGCCAGCTTCGGACAGACGGACTATGGCTACACCTTC,CASSLASFGQTDYGYTF
TRBV7-9,-,TRBJ2-1,-,TGTGCCAGCAGCTTAGACGGGGGTCTGGATGAGCAGTTCTTC,CASSLDGGLDEQFF
TRBV7-8,-,TRBJ2-7,TRBD1,TGTGCCAGCAGCTTACTTACAGGGGGCTACGAGCAGTACTTC,CASSLLTGGYEQYF
TRBV29-1,-,TRBJ1-1,-,TGCAGCGTGGCCGGGGCCGTGAACACTGAAGCTTTCTTT,CSVAGAVNTEAFF
TRBV5-6,-,TRBJ1-2,-,TGTGCCAGCAGCTTGGTTGCGACAGCTAACTATGGCTACACCTTC,CASSLVATANYGYTF
TRBV27,-,TRBJ2-2,TRBD1,TGTGCCAGCAGCACGGGACAGGGGGCGCTCGCCGGGGAGCTGTTTTTT,CASSTGQGALAGELFF
TRBV27,-,TRBJ2-3,-,TGTGCCAGCAGCTCCTTACTTCTCACAGATACGCAGTATTTT,CASSSLLLTDTQYF
TRBV6-1,-,TRBJ2-1,TRBD1,TGTGCCAGCAGCCACGCCGGGACAGGAACAAGTGAGCAGTTCTTC,CASSHAGTGTSEQFF
TRBV2,few,TRBJ1-5,-,TGTGCCAGCAGCGCTGACCAGCCCCAGCATTTT,CASSADQPQHF
TRBV21-1,-,TRBJ1-5,-,TGTGCCAGCAGCAAAGAGTCCAGGGAGCATCAGCCCCAGCATTTT,CASSKESREHQPQHF
TRBV7-9,-,TRBJ2-2,TRBD1,TGTGCCAGCGGGACAGTCACAGGGGACACCGGGGAGCTGTTTTTT,CASGTVTGDTGELFF
TRBV7-3,-,TRBJ2-5,TRBD2,TGTGCCAGCAGCTTAGCGGGAGGGCCGGTAGAGACCCAGTACTTC,CASSLAGGPVETQYF
TRBV30,-,TRBJ1-2,TRBD1,TGTGCCTGGAATCCGGGACAGACTAACTATGGCTACACCTTC,CAWNPGQTNYGYTF
TRBV18,once,TRBJ1-4,-,TGTGCCAGCTCACCAGGGCAGGGCCAGGTTAATGAAAAACTGTTTTTT,CASSPGQGQVNEKLFF
TRBV9,-,TRBJ2-2,TRBD2,TGTGCCAGCAGCGTAGGAGGGACTAGCGGGAAAAGAACCGGGGAGCTGTTTTTT,CASSVGGTSGKRTGELFF
TRBV28,-,TRBJ2-5,TRBD1,TGCGCCACCCGGACAGGGGGTGCAGAGACCCAGTACTTC,CATRTGGAETQYF
TRBV18,-,TRBJ1-1,-,TGTGCCAGCTCACCCCTACAGGGGAACACTGAAGCTTTCTTT,CASSPLQGNTEAFF
TRBV28,-,TRBJ1-5,-,TGTGCCAGCAGTTTATTCGGCATAAATAATCAGCCCCAGCATTTT,CASSLFGINNQPQHF
TRBV27,-,TRBJ2-3,TRBD2,TGTGCCAGCAGTTTATACGCGGGAGCACGGGCAGATACGCAGTATTTT,CASSLYAGARADTQYF
TRBV7-2,-,TRBJ2-7,TRBD1,TGTGCCAGCAGCTTATTTGGTCCGGGACAGGAACGTTCTGAGCAGTACTTC,CASSLFGPGQERSEQYF
TRBV4-2,-,TRBJ2-7,TRBD1,TGTGCCAGCAGCCCTGGCTCCCTGACAGGGGGCATTGTCTACGAGCAGTACTTC,CASSPGSLTGGIVYEQYF
TRBV28,-,TRBJ2-7,TRBD1,TGTGCCAGCAGACAACGGACAGGGGACCTCTACGAGCAGTACTTC,CASRQRTGDLYEQYF
TRBV11-2,-,TRBJ2-5,-,TGTGCCAGCAGCTGGGGGCCCCAAGAGACCCAGTACTTC,CASSWGPQETQYF
TRBV5-1,-,TRBJ2-7,TRBD2,TGCGCCAGCAGCTGGGAGACTAGCGGGAGGGGGCTCGAGCAGTACTTC,CASSWETSGRGLEQYF
TRBV15,-,TRBJ1-5,TRBD1,TGTGCCACCACGCCCAGGGGACAGGGGGGGCAGCCCCAGCATTTT,CATTPRGQGGQPQHF
TRBV11-2,once,TRBJ2-1,-,TGTGCCAGCAGCCCGGGGACGTCCTACAATGAGCAGTTCTTC,CASSPGTSYNEQFF
TRBV28,-,TRBJ1-4,TRBD1,TGTGCCAGCAGACGACAGGGTTATGAAAAACTGTTTTTT,CASRRQGYEKLFF
TRBV19,few,TRBJ1-5,-,TGTGCCAGTAGTATGGGGGGCGGAGAGACCAATCAGCCCCAGCATTTT,CASSMGGGETNQPQHF
TRBV10-3,-,TRBJ2-4,TRBD2,TGTGCCATCAGTGAGTGGGCGGGAGGCGCCAAAAACATTCAGTACTTC,CAISEWAGGAKNIQYF
TRBV5-1,-,TRBJ1-1,-,TGCGCCAGCAGCTTTGCCCCGAACACTGAAGCTTTCTTT,CASSFAPNTEAFF
TRBV27,-,TRBJ2-7,-,TGTGCCAGCAGTTTAAGCATGAACTACGAGCAGTACTTC,CASSLSMNYEQYF
TRBV2,-,TRBJ1-1,-,TGTGCCCCCAAAGGGTCGAGGGGCACTGAAGCTTTCTTT,CAPKGSRGTEAFF